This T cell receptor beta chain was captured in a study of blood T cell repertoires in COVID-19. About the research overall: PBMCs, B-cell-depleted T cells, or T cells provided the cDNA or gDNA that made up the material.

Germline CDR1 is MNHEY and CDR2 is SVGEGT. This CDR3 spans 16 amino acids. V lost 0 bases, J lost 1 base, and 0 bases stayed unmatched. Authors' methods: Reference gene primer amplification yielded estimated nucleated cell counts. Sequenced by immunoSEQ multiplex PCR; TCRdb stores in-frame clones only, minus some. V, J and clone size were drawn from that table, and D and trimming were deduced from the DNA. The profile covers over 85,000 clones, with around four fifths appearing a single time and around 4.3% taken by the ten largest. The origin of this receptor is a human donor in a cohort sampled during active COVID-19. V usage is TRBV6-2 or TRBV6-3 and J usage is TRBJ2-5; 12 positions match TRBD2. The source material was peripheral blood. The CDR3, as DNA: TGTGCCAGCAGTTACTCGACTAGCGGGGGCCAAGAGACCCAGTACTTC. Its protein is CASSYSTSGGQETQYF.